This passage covers 8 T cell receptor beta chains from one sample sequenced in a study of blood T cell repertoires in COVID-19. Clones were sequenced by immunoSEQ multiplex PCR, and TCRdb holds only the in-frame ones, with some missing. The table has 140,000 or so clones, about 84% seen once. The sample was peripheral blood. The receptor source for this set is a woman in her 50s with acute or convalescent COVID-19.

This chain joins TRBV7-2 and TRBJ2-5, with a possible D match to TRBD1 (6 bases). Trimming cost V 5 bases and J 4 bases, with 23 bases left between them. The length of the CDR3 is 17 residues. CDR1 is SGHTA, CDR2 FQGNSA, per germline. The CDR3, as DNA: TGTGCCAGCAGCCCTACTTTTGAAGGGGGTCGTGGAGAGACCCAGTACTTC. Amino acid sequence: CASSPTFEGGRGETQYF.

V is TRBV7-6 and J is TRBJ2-2; 8 bases line up with TRBD2. Germline CDR1 and CDR2: SGHVS and FNYEAQ. The CDR3 is 18 amino acids. V lost 2 bases and J lost 0; bases outside the gene matches: 8. The DNA for the CDR3 is TGTGCCAGCAGCTTACCACCGGGGGGGCCCTCGAACACCGGGGAGCTGTTTTTT. Translation: CASSLPPGGPSNTGELFF.

This rearrangement joins TRBV7-2 to TRBJ1-5, with D unresolved. V gave up 6 bases and J gave up 1 base, with 7 bases separating them. The CDR3 is 13 residues long. CDR1 is SGHTA and CDR2 is FQGNSA in the germline V gene. CDR3 nucleotide sequence: TGTGCCAGCAGGCCACAGAGCAATCAGCCCCAGCATTTT. It is translated as CASRPQSNQPQHF.

The CDR3 DNA is TGTGCCAGCTCACCCGCTGCCACTGCTACAGCAACAGCTTTCTTT. This gives the protein CASSPAATATATAFF. This chain uses TRBV18 with TRBJ1-1; D not resolved. V gave up 3 bases and J gave up 10 bases, with 21 bases separating them. The CDR3 runs 15 residues. Germline V gene data show CDR1 as KGHSH and CDR2 as LQKENI.

This clone was observed a handful of times. This chain links TRBV9 with TRBJ2-2, with 7 bases that match TRBD1. Per the germline V gene, CDR1 is SGDLS and CDR2 is YYNGEE. V lost 4 bases to trimming and J lost 4 bases; unmatched junction nucleotides: 4. The CDR3 extends over 14 amino acids. CDR3 nucleotide sequence: TGTGCCAGCAGCCCAGGGACAGCCACCGGGGAGCTGTTTTTT. Protein: CASSPGTATGELFF. Full variable domain (outside the CDR3, taken from reference TRBV9 and TRBJ2-2): DSGVTQTPKHLITATGQRVTLRCSPRSGDLSVYWYQQSLDQGLQFLIQYYNGEERAKGNILERFSAQQFPDLHSELNLSSLELGDSALYFCASSPGTATGELFFGEGSRLTVL.

The chain combines TRBV5-5 with TRBJ1-1; TRBD1 is a possible D gene (5 bases). Trimming removed 3 bases from V and 4 bases from J, with 16 bases in between. The CDR3 is 15 amino acids. CDR1 SGHKS and CDR2 YYEKEE come from the germline V gene (reference sequence). The CDR3: CASSSAGGYGTEAFF. The CDR3 nucleotides read TGTGCCAGCAGCTCTGCTGGGGGGTACGGCACTGAAGCTTTCTTT.

This clone has more than one count but fewer than ten. The chain employs TRBV27 and TRBJ1-4; 7 bases map to TRBD1. Germline V gene lookup returns CDR1 MNHEY and CDR2 SMNVEV (reference sequence). This CDR3 region has 17 residues. Trimming took 5 bases from V and 0 from J; bases not matched to a gene: 9. DNA for the CDR3: TGTGCCAGCAGTCCCTCCCCGACAGGGACAACTAATGAAAAACTGTTTTTT. Protein: CASSPSPTGTTNEKLFF.

The CDR3 bases are TGTGCCAGCAGTGACCAAGGCGGCAATGAGCAGTTCTTC. This sequence encodes CASSDQGGNEQFF. The chain carries TRBV2 and TRBJ2-1; D gene unclear. The CDR3 loop spans 13 amino acids. The germline CDR1 and CDR2 sequences are SNHLY and FYNNEI. The germline V and J ends were trimmed by 3 bases and 6 bases, with 9 bases remaining between them.